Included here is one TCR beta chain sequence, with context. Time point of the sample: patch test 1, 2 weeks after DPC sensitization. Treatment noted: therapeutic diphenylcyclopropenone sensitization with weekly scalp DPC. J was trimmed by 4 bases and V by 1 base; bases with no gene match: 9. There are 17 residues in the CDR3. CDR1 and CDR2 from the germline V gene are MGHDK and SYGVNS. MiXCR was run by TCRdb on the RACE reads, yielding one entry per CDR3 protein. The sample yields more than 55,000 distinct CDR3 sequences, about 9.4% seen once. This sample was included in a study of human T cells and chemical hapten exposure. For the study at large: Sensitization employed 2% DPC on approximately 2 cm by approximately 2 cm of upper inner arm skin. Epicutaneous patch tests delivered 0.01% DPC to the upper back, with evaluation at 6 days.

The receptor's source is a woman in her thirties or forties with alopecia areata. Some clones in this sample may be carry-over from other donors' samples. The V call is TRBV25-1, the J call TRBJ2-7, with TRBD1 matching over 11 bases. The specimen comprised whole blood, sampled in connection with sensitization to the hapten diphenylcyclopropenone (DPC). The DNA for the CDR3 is TGTGCCAGCAGTGAATGGTTTAGGACAGGGGGCGAGTACGAGCAGTACTTC. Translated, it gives CASSEWFRTGGEYEQYF.